These T cell receptor beta chains were read from a single sample in a study of beta chain features in type 1 diabetes. Libraries were prepared by immunoSEQ multiplex PCR; TCRdb keeps only in-frame clonotypes and omits some of them. This sample yields about 360,000 clones, of which around an eighth are seen a single time; around 0.0099% belongs to the top ten. The sequencing input was naive CD4+ T cells from blood. These receptors came from a young woman with type 1 diabetes. Each CDR3 is given with its conserved first and last residue. D genes are given only for firm matches. Some rows have no size entry. The others give once, few or many, or a class for an expanded clone.

TRBV15,TRBD1,.,TRBJ2-5,CATSRGQGLNQETQYF,TGTGCCACCAGCAGAGGACAGGGCCTTAACCAAGAGACCCAGTACTTC
TRBV9,.,.,TRBJ2-4,CARTGGAKNIQYF,TGTGCCAGGACTGGGGGGGCCAAAAACATTCAGTACTTC
TRBV5-1,TRBD1,few,TRBJ2-5,CASSMDRETETQYF,TGCGCCAGCAGCATGGACAGGGAAACTGAGACCCAGTACTTC
TRBV9,.,.,TRBJ2-3,CASSSPPDTQYF,TGTGCCAGCAGCTCTCCTCCAGATACGCAGTATTTT
TRBV5-1,.,.,TRBJ2-1,CASSLVSSYNEQFF,TGCGCCAGCAGCTTGGTGAGCTCCTACAATGAGCAGTTCTTC
TRBV5-1,TRBD1,.,TRBJ2-1,CASSPLPNEGAAYNEQFF,TGCGCCAGCAGCCCTCTTCCGAATGAGGGGGCCGCCTACAATGAGCAGTTCTTC
TRBV19,.,few,TRBJ2-7,CASSIAFSYEQYF,TGTGCCAGTAGTATAGCCTTTTCCTACGAGCAGTACTTC
TRBV7-2,.,.,TRBJ2-5,CASSPGETQYF,TGTGCCAGCAGCCCGGGAGAGACCCAGTACTTC
TRBV6-5,.,few,TRBJ1-1,CASKQNTEAFF,TGTGCCAGCAAACAGAACACTGAAGCTTTCTTT
TRBV13,TRBD1,.,TRBJ2-2,CASSLVGDRGTGELFF,TGTGCCAGCAGCTTAGTAGGAGACAGGGGTACCGGGGAGCTGTTTTTT
TRBV10-2,TRBD2,few,TRBJ2-1,CASSLTSGTPNEQFF,TGCGCCAGCAGCCTGACTAGCGGGACCCCCAATGAGCAGTTCTTC
TRBV7-9,.,.,TRBJ2-3,CASRRGTDTQYF,TGTGCCAGCAGACGGGGCACAGATACGCAGTATTTT
TRBV5-1,TRBD1,.,TRBJ2-7,CASSLAPGQGAYEQYF,TGCGCCAGCAGCTTGGCCCCGGGACAGGGGGCCTACGAGCAGTACTTC
TRBV4-3,.,few,TRBJ2-1,CASSRSRRGSYNEQFF,TGCGCCAGCAGCCGAAGTCGGCGAGGCTCCTACAATGAGCAGTTCTTC
TRBV6-1,TRBD1,few,TRBJ1-1,CATPRTGGARTEAFF,TGTGCCACCCCCAGGACAGGGGGCGCGAGGACTGAAGCTTTCTTT
TRBV28,TRBD1,.,TRBJ2-7,CASSAGTGRHEQYF,TGTGCCAGCAGTGCCGGGACAGGGCGACACGAGCAGTACTTC
TRBV6-5,.,.,TRBJ1-1,CASTGSTEAFF,TGTGCCAGCACGGGGTCCACTGAAGCTTTCTTT
TRBV7-9,TRBD1,few,TRBJ2-7,CASSSDRAGEQYF,TGTGCCAGCAGCTCGGACAGGGCCGGGGAGCAGTACTTC
TRBV5-1,TRBD1,few,TRBJ2-7,CASSLDFVGQGDSYEQYF,TGCGCCAGCAGCTTGGATTTCGTTGGGCAGGGGGATTCCTACGAGCAGTACTTC
TRBV9,.,.,TRBJ2-5,CASRGAPGMYQETQYF,TGTGCCAGCAGGGGGGCCCCAGGGATGTACCAAGAGACCCAGTACTTC
TRBV11-3,.,few,TRBJ2-6,CASSYELAGANVLTF,TGTGCCAGCAGCTACGAGCTGGCTGGGGCCAACGTCCTGACTTTC
TRBV7-8,.,few,TRBJ1-2,CASSFSGANYGYTF,TGTGCCAGCAGCTTTTCAGGGGCCAACTATGGCTACACCTTC
TRBV30,.,few,TRBJ2-1,CAWKERPAGPSYNEQFF,TGTGCCTGGAAAGAAAGGCCTGCGGGTCCCTCCTACAATGAGCAGTTCTTC
TRBV5-1,TRBD2,few,TRBJ2-3,CASSLALAGADTQYF,TGCGCCAGCAGCTTGGCGCTAGCGGGAGCCGATACGCAGTATTTT
TRBV15,.,few,TRBJ1-2,CATSPRSGGRGLKGYTF,TGTGCCACCAGCCCCCGCAGCGGGGGTCGGGGCTTAAAAGGCTACACCTTC
TRBV13,.,few,TRBJ1-3,CASSLGASGNTIYF,TGTGCCAGCAGCTTAGGGGCCTCTGGAAACACCATATATTTT
TRBV11-2,TRBD2,few,TRBJ2-3,CASSLVSGGMNTQYF,TGTGCCAGCAGCTTAGTCAGCGGGGGGATGAATACGCAGTATTTT
TRBV28,TRBD1,.,TRBJ1-1,CASSTGTGTTEAFF,TGTGCCAGCAGTACCGGGACAGGGACCACTGAAGCTTTCTTT
TRBV7-2,.,few,TRBJ2-7,CASSLLPREQYF,TGTGCCAGCAGCTTACTTCCGAGGGAGCAGTACTTC
TRBV27,.,.,TRBJ2-7,CASSFSVSYEQYF,TGTGCCAGCAGTTTTAGTGTGTCCTACGAGCAGTACTTC